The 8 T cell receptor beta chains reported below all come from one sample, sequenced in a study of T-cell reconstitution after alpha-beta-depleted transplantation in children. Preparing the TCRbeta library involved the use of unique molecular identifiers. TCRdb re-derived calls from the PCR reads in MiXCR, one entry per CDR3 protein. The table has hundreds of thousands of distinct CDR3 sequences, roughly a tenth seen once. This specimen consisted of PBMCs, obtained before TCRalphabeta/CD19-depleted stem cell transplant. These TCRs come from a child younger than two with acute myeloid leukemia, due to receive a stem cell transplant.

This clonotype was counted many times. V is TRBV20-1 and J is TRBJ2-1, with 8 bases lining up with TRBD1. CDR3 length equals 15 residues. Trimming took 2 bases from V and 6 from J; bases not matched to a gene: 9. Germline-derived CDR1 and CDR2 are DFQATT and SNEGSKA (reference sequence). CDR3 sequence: CSARSPRTGTNEQFF. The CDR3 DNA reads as TGCAGTGCTAGATCCCCTAGGACAGGGACCAATGAGCAGTTCTTC.

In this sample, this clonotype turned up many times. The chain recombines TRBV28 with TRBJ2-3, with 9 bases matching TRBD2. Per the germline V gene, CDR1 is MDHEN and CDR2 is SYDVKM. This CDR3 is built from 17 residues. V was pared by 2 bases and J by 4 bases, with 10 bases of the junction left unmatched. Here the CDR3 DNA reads TGTGCCAGCAGTTTACCTAGCGGGAAGGGAAGAGCAGATACGCAGTATTTT. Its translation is CASSLPSGKGRADTQYF.

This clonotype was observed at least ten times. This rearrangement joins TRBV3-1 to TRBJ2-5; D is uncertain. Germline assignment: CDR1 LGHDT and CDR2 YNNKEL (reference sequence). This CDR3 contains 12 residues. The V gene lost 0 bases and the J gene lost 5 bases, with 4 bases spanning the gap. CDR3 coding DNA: TGTGCCAGCAGCCAAGATAGGGAGACCCAGTACTTC. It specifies CASSQDRETQYF.

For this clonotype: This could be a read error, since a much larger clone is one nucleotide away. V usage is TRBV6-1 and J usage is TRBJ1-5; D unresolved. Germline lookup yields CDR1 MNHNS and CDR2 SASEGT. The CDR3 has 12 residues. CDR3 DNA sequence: TGTGCCATCAGTGAAGGGCATCAGCCCCAGCATTTT. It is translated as CAISEGHQPQHF.

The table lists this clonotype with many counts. The CDR3 spells CSARVTGLAAYNEQFF. The CDR3 DNA reads TGCAGTGCTAGAGTCACGGGACTAGCTGCCTACAATGAGCAGTTCTTC. The V gene is TRBV20-1, the J gene TRBJ2-1; 9 nucleotides line up with TRBD2. This CDR3 has 16 residues. Germline CDR1 and CDR2: DFQATT and SNEGSKA (reference sequence). The trim removed 1 base at V and 2 bases at J, leaving 6 bases unmatched.

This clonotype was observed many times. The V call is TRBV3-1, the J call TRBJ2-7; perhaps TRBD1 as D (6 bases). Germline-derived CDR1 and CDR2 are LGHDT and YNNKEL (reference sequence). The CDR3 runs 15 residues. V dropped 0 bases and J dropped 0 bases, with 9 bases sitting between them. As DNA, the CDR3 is TGTGCCAGCAGCCAAGAAGACAGGTTCTCCTACGAGCAGTACTTC. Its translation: CASSQEDRFSYEQYF.

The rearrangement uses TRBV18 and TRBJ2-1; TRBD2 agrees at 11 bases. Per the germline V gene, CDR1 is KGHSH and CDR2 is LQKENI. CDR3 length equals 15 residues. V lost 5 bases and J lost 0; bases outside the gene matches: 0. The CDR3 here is CASSGTSGSYNEQFF. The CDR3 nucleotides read TGTGCCAGCTCAGGGACTAGCGGCTCCTACAATGAGCAGTTCTTC.

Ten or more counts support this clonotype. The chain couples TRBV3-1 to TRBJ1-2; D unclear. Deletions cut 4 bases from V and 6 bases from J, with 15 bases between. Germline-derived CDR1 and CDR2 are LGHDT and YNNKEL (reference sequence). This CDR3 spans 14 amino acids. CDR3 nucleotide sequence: TGTGCCAGCAGCCGGGCAGAACTGCGGAATGGCTACACCTTC. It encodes CASSRAELRNGYTF.